These T cell receptor beta chains were read from a single sample in a study of shared clonotypes between healthy human individuals. The protocol was immunoSEQ multiplex PCR, while the TCRdb copy is restricted to in-frame clones and leaves out a portion. The repertoire includes around 1.4 million clones, around 98.5% of them detected once, and under 0.45% sits in the top ten. The source material was naive CD4+ T cells sorted from blood. The receptor set was obtained from a man aged 25 to 45 in good health. The CDR3 runs from the conserved cysteine through the conserved F or W. The D gene is left open where the match is weak. Part of the rows lack a size; the others show once, few, many or a class for expanded clones.

TRBD1	.	TRBJ2-7	TRBV15	CATNTGTGFSYEQYF	TGTGCCACCAATACCGGGACAGGGTTTTCCTACGAGCAGTACTTC
TRBD2	.	TRBJ2-1	TRBV27	CASLRLAGSSYNEQFF	TGTGCCAGCCTTCGACTAGCGGGAAGCTCCTACAATGAGCAGTTCTTC
.	.	TRBJ2-2	TRBV19	CASMTDGGNTGELFF	TGTGCCAGTATGACCGACGGCGGGAACACCGGGGAGCTGTTTTTT
TRBD2	.	TRBJ2-2	TRBV5-1	CASSSAAGTNTGELFF	TGCGCCAGCAGCTCCGCAGCGGGAACTAACACCGGGGAGCTGTTTTTT
.	.	TRBJ1-1	TRBV11-2	CASSLDLPAGEAFF	TGTGCCAGCAGCTTAGATCTACCCGCCGGTGAAGCTTTCTTT
.	.	TRBJ2-3	TRBV4-3	CASSQGFAPRVQYF	TGCGCCAGCAGCCAAGGGTTTGCCCCCAGGGTGCAGTATTTT
TRBD1	.	TRBJ2-7	TRBV27	CASRIWDRDYEQYF	TGTGCCAGCAGGATTTGGGACAGGGACTACGAGCAGTACTTC
.	.	TRBJ1-3	TRBV7-9	CASSLAAERNTIYF	TGTGCCAGCAGCTTAGCGGCCGAGAGAAACACCATATATTTT
TRBD1	.	TRBJ2-1	TRBV18	CASSPSLGTVYNEQFF	TGTGCCAGCTCACCATCGTTAGGGACAGTCTACAATGAGCAGTTCTTC
TRBD1	.	TRBJ2-2	TRBV2	CASRQGANTGELFF	TGTGCCAGCCGACAGGGGGCCAACACCGGGGAGCTGTTTTTT
TRBD1	.	TRBJ2-7	TRBV5-1	CASSLGGAGGNEQYF	TGCGCCAGCAGCTTGGGTGGGGCAGGGGGTAACGAGCAGTACTTC
.	.	TRBJ2-1	TRBV7-9	CASGSGNEQFF	TGTGCCAGCGGGAGTGGGAATGAGCAGTTCTTC
TRBD2	.	TRBJ2-5	TRBV5-6	CASSFTSGMYWLETQYF	TGTGCCAGCAGCTTCACTAGCGGAATGTATTGGTTAGAGACCCAGTACTTC
.	.	TRBJ2-7	TRBV7-9	CASSLAGAVHEQYF	TGTGCCAGCAGCTTAGCGGGAGCAGTCCACGAGCAGTACTTC
.	.	TRBJ1-2	TRBV14	CASSQEPRARIFNYGYTF	TGTGCCAGCAGCCAAGAACCGAGGGCGCGGATTTTTAACTATGGCTACACCTTC
.	.	TRBJ2-7	TRBV10-3	CAISGVAEQYF	TGTGCCATCAGTGGGGTCGCCGAGCAGTACTTC
.	once	TRBJ2-5	TRBV6-7	CASSPPWTGPPWTQYF	TGTGCCAGCAGTCCACCTTGGACTGGTCCCCCCTGGACCCAGTACTTC
TRBD2	.	TRBJ2-5	TRBV5-1	CASSLVAGGNLADETQYF	TGCGCCAGCAGCTTGGTGGCCGGGGGGAACTTGGCGGACGAGACCCAGTACTTC
TRBD1	once	TRBJ2-5	TRBV9	CASSETGGRETQYF	TGTGCCAGCAGCGAGACAGGGGGGCGAGAGACCCAGTACTTC
.	.	TRBJ2-7	TRBV28	CASSFYGETYEQYF	TGTGCCAGCAGTTTCTATGGGGAAACCTACGAGCAGTACTTC
.	.	TRBJ2-1	TRBV5-6	CASSLSGRGNNEQFF	TGTGCCAGCAGCTTGTCAGGCAGGGGTAACAATGAGCAGTTCTTC
.	.	TRBJ2-5	TRBV5-4	CASSLPGYGETQYF	TGTGCCAGCAGCTTGCCGGGGTACGGGGAGACCCAGTACTTC
.	.	TRBJ2-5	TRBV28	CAGRTGRETQYF	TGTGCCGGCCGGACGGGGCGGGAGACCCAGTACTTC
TRBD2	once	TRBJ2-2	TRBV11-2	CASSLGRGLAGALGGELFF	TGTGCCAGCAGCTTAGGGCGGGGTCTAGCGGGAGCCCTCGGCGGGGAGCTGTTTTTT
TRBD2	.	TRBJ2-5	TRBV4-3	CASSHGTSGQETQYF	TGCGCCAGCAGCCACGGGACTAGCGGACAAGAGACCCAGTACTTC